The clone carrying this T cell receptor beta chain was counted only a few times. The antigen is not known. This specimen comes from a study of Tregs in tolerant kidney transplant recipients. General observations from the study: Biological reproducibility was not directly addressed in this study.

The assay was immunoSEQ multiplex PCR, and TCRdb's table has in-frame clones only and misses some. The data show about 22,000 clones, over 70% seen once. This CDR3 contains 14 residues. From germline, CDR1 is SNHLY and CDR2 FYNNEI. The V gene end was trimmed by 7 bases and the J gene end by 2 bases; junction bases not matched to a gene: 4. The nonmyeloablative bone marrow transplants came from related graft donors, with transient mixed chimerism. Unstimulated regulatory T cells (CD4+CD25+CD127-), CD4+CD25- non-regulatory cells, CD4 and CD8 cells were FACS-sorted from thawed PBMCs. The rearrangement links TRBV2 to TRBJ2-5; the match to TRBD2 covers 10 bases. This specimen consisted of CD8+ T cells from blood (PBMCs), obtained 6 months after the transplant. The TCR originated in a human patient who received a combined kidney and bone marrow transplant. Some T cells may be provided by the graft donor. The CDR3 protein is CASTGLAAQETQYF. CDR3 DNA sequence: TGTGCCAGCACCGGACTAGCGGCGCAAGAGACCCAGTACTTC. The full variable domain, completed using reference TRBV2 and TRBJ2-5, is EPEVTQTPSHQVTQMGQEVILRCVPISNHLYFYWYRQILGQKVEFLVSFYNNEISEKSEIFDDQFSVERPDGSNFTLKIRSTKLEDSAMYFCASTGLAAQETQYFGPGTRLLVL.